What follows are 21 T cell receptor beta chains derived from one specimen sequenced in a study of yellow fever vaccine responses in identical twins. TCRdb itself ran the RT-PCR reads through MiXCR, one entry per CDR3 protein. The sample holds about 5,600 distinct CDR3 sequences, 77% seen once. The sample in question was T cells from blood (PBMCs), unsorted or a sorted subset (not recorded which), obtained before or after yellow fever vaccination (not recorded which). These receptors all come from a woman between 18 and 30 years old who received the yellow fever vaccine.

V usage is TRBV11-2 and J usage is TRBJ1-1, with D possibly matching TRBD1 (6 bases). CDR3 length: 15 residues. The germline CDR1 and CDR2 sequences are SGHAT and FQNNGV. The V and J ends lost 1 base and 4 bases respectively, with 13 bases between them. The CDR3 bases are TGTGCCAGCAGCTTAGTGGGGGGGCTGGGCACTGAAGCTTTCTTT. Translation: CASSLVGGLGTEAFF.

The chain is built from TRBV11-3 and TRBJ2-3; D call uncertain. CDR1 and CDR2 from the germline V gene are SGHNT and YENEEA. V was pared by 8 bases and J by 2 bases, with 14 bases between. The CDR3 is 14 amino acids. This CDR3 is CASGPGWFTDTQYF. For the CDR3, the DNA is TGTGCCAGCGGGCCCGGATGGTTCACAGATACGCAGTATTTT. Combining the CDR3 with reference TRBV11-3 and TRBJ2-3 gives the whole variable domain EAGVVQSPRYKIIEKKQPVAFWCNPISGHNTLYWYLQNLGQGPELLIRYENEEAVDDSQLPKDRFSAERLKGVDSTLKIQPAELGDSAVYLCASGPGWFTDTQYFGPGTRLTVL.

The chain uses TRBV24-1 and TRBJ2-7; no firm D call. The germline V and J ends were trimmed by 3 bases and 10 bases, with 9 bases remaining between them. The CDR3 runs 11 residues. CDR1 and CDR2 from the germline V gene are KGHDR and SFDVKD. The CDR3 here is CATSDMVSQYF. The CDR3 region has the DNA TGTGCCACCAGTGATATGGTCAGTCAGTACTTC.

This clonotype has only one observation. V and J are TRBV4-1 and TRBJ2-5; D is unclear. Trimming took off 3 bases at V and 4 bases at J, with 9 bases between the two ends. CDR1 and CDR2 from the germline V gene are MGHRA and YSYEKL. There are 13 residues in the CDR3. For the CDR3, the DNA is TGCGCCAGCAGCCATCTACCCCGAGAGACCCAGTACTTC. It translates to CASSHLPRETQYF.

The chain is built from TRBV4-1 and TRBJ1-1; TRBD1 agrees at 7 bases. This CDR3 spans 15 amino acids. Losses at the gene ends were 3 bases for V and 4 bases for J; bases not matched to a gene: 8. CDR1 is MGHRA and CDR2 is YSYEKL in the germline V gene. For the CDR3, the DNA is TGCGCCAGCAGCCAGCCAAGACAGGGCTCCACTGAAGCTTTCTTT. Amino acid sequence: CASSQPRQGSTEAFF.

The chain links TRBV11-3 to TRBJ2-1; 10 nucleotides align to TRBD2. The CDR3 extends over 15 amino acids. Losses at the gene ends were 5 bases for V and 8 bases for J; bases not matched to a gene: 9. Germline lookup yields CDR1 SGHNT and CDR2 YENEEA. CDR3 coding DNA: TGTGCCAGCAGCCTTGGACTAGCGGTCTTGGATGAGCAGTTCTTC. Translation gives CASSLGLAVLDEQFF.

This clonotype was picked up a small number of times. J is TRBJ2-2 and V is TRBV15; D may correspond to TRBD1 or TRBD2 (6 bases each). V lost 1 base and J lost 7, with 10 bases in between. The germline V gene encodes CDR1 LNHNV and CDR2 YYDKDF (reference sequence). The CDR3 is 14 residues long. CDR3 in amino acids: CATSRAGADGELFF. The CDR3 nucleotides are TGTGCCACCAGCAGAGCGGGGGCCGACGGGGAGCTGTTTTTT.

Here the CDR3 reads CASSSGLAKYNEQFF. The CDR3, as DNA: TGTGCCAGCAGCTCAGGACTAGCGAAGTACAATGAGCAGTTCTTC. The V call is TRBV7-1, the J call TRBJ2-1; 8 bases are a match to TRBD2. TRBV7-1 is an ORF for which the function is uncertain. CDR3 length: 15 residues. Trimming at V came to 1 base and at J to 4 bases, leaving 3 bases not matched to a gene.

The CDR3 DNA sequence: TGTGCCAGCAAACCGACAGGGCGGTATAGCAATCAGCCCCAGCATTTT. It is translated as CASKPTGRYSNQPQHF. V usage is TRBV6-1 and J usage is TRBJ1-5; 7 bases line up with TRBD1. CDR3 length equals 16 residues. Germline-derived CDR1 and CDR2 are MNHNS and SASEGT. Trimming cost V 7 bases and J 0 bases; bases outside gene matches: 9.

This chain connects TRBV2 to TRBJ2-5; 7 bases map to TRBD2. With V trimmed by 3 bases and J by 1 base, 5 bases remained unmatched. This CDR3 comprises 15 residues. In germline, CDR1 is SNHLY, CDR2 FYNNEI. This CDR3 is CASSEWLAVQETQYF. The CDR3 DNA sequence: TGTGCCAGCAGTGAGTGGCTAGCGGTCCAAGAGACCCAGTACTTC.

The CDR3 sequence: CSVEGSSYEQYF. CDR3 nucleotide sequence: TGCAGCGTTGAAGGGAGCTCCTACGAGCAGTACTTC. The V and J genes are TRBV29-1 and TRBJ2-7; the D is unclear. Germline CDR1 SQVTM, CDR2 ANQGSEA. The CDR3 contains 12 residues. The V end was cut by 1 base, the J end by 0 bases, with 4 bases between.

CDR3: CAISGGTHGFEQYF. CDR3 coding DNA: TGTGCCATCAGTGGTGGGACTCACGGTTTCGAGCAGTACTTC. This chain uses TRBV10-3 with TRBJ2-7, with TRBD2 as a possible D gene (6 bases). V lost 4 bases, J lost 6 bases, and 16 bases lay in between. The germline CDR1 and CDR2 sequences are ENHRY and SYGVKD. The CDR3 is 14 amino acids.

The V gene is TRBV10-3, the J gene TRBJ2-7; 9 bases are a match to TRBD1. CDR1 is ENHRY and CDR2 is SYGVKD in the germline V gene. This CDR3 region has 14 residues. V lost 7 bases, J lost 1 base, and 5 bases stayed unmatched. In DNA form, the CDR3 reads TGTGCCATCACTTCCGGGACAGGGTCCTACGAGCAGTACTTC. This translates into CAITSGTGSYEQYF.

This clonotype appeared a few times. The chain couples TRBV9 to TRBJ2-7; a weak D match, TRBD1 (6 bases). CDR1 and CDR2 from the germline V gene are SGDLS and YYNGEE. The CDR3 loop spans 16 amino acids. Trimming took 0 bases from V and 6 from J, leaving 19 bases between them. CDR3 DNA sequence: TGTGCCAGCAGCGTAGGTACACAGGGTTATCTCCGCGAGCAGTACTTC. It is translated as CASSVGTQGYLREQYF.

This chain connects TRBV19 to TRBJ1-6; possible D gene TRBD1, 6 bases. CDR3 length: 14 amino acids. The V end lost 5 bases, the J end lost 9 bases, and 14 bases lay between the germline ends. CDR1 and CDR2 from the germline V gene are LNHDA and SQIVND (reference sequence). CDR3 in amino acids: CASSLRDKGSPLHF. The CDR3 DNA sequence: TGTGCCAGTAGTCTAAGGGACAAAGGTTCACCCCTCCACTTT.

The CDR3 DNA reads TGCAGCGTCGCGGAGAACTACGAGCAGTACTTC. This translates into CSVAENYEQYF. This chain uses TRBV29-1 with TRBJ2-7; D uncertain. The germline V gene has CDR1 SQVTM and CDR2 ANQGSEA. The V end lost 6 bases, the J end lost 3 bases, and 9 bases lay between the germline ends. The CDR3 sequence is 11 residues long.

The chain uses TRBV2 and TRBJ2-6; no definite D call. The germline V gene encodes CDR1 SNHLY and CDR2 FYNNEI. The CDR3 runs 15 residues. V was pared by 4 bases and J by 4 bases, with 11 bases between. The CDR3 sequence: CASSVSESGANVLTF. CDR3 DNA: TGTGCCAGCAGTGTTTCTGAGTCCGGGGCCAACGTCCTGACTTTC. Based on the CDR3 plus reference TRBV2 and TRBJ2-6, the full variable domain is EPEVTQTPSHQVTQMGQEVILRCVPISNHLYFYWYRQILGQKVEFLVSFYNNEISEKSEIFDDQFSVERPDGSNFTLKIRSTKLEDSAMYFCASSVSESGANVLTFGAGSRLTVL.

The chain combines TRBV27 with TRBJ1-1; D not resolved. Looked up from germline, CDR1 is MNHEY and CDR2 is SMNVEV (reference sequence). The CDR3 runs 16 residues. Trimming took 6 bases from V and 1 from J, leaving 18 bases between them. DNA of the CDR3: TGTGCCAGCAGGCCTCTTGTGAGGGTGCGGAACACTGAAGCTTTCTTT. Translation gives CASRPLVRVRNTEAFF.

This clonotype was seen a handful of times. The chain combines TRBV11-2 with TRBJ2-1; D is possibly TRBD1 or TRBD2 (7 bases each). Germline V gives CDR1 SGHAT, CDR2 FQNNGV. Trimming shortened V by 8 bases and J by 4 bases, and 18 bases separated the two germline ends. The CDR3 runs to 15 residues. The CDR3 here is CASLRGGNIYNEQFF. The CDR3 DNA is TGTGCCAGCCTCAGGGGGGGAAATATATACAATGAGCAGTTCTTC.

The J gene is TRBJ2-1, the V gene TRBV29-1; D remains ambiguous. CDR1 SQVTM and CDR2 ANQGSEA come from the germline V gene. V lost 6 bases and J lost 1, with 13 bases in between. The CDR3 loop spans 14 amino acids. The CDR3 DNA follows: TGCAGCGTCTCGAGGTTGGGGTCCTACAATGAGCAGTTCTTC. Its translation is CSVSRLGSYNEQFF.

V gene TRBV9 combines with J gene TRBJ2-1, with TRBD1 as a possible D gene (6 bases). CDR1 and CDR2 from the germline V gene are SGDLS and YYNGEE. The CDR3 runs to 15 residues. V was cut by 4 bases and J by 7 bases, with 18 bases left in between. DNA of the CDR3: TGTGCCAGCAGCTTCCACAGGGATCTGGGTAATGAGCAGTTCTTC. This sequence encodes CASSFHRDLGNEQFF.